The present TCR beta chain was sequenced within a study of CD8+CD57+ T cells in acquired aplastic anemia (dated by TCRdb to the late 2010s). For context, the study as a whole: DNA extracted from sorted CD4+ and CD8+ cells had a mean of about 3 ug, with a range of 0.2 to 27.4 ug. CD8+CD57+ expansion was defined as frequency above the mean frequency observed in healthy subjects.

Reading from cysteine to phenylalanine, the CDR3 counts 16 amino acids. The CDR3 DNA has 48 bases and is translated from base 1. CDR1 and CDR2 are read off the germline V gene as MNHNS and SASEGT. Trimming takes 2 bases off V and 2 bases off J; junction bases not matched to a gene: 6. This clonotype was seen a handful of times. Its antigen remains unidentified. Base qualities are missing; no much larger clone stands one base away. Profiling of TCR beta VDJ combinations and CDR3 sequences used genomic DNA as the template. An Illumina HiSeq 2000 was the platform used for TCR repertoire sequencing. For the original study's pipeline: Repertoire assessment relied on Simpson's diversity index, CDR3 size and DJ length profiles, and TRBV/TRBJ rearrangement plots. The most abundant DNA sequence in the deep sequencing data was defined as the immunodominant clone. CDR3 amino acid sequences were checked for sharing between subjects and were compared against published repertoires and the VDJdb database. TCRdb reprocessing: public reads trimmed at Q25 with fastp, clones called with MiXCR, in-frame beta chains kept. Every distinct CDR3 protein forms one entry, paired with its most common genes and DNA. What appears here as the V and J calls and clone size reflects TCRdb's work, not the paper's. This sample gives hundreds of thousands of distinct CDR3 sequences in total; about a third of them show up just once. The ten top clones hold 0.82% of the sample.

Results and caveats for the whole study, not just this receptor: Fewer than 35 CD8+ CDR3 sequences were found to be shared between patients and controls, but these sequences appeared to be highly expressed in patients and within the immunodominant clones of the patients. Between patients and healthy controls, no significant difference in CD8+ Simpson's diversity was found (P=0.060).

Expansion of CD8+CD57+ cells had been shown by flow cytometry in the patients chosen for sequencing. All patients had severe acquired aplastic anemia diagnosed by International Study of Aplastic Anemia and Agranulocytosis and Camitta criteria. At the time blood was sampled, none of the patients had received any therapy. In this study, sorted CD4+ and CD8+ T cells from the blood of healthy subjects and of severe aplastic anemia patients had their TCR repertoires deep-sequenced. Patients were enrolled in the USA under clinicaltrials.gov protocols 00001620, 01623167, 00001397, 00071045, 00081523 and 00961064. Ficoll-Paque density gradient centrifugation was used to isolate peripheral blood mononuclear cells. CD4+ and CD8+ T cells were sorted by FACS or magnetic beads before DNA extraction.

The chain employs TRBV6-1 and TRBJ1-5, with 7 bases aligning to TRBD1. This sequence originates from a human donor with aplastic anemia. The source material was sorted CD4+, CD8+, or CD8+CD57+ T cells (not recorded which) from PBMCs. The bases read TGTGCCAGCAGTGAATCCCGACAGGGTGGCAATCAGCCCCAGCATTTT. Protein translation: CASSESRQGGNQPQHF.